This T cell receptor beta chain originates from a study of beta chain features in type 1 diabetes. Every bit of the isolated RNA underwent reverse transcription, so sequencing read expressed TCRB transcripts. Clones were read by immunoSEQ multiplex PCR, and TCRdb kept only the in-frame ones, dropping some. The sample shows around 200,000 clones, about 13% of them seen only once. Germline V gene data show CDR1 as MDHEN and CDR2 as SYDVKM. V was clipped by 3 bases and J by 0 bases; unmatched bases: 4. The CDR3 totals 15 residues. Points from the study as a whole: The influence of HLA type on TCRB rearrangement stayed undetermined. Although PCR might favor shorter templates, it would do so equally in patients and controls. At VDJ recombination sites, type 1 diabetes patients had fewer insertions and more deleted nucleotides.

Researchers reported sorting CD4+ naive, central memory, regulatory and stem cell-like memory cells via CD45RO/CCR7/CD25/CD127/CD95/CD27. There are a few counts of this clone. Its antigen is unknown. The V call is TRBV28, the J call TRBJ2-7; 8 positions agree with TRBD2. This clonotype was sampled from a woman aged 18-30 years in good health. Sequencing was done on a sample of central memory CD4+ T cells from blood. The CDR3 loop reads CASSFMLAGSYEQYF. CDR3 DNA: TGTGCCAGCAGTTTTATGCTAGCGGGCTCCTACGAGCAGTACTTC.